Listed below are T cell receptor beta chains from one sample, sequenced in a study of shared T cell receptors in the human thymus. Only in-frame clones appear in the TCRdb table, and some are missing; sequencing was by immunoSEQ multiplex PCR. The data show 500,000 to 750,000 clones, roughly 90% seen once. This sample was shared with a second study, whose subject was human thymus T cells.

What was sequenced was thymocytes. These receptors were obtained from a boy under two years old with a congenital heart defect. Each CDR3 is given with its conserved first and last residue.

V gene	CDR3 protein
TRBV9	CASSLKLREGETDTQYF
TRBV5-6	CASSLRQRGNEQYF
TRBV14	CASSQPSTGELFF
TRBV2	CASSEAPGGGNQPQHF
TRBV6-6	CASRRTSGSTDTQYF
TRBV19	CASSVGPGGGYGYTF
TRBV6-6	CASKELDTDTQYF
TRBV10-2	CASSEGGRASYEQYF
TRBV2	CASLAGGREYEQYF
TRBV5-4	CASSPPTDRAVVLEYEQYF
TRBV6-6	CASSYSGTGHGEQYF
TRBV12-5	CASASRDRGYEQYF